This TCR beta chain was found in a study of T cell responses to AZD1222 COVID-19 vaccine. Regarding this clone: The antigen is not known.

Samples with a second dose at about 4 or about 12 weeks were pooled together. This CDR3 spans 14 amino acids. Trimming cost V 11 bases and J 2 bases, with 18 bases left between them. Germline CDR1 is SNHLY and CDR2 is FYNNEI. Notes on the study in general: Donors were chiefly white British, with a greater number of females, and clonal diversity was perhaps underestimated. Seropositive at baseline were only a handful of AZD1222 recipients.

TCRdb's copy holds only in-frame clones and misses some; the assay was immunoSEQ multiplex PCR. The data contain 65,000 to 85,000 clones, 80% of them singletons. The V call is TRBV2, the J call TRBJ2-5; weak D call: TRBD2 (6 bases). The receptor was derived from an adult who received the AZD1222 COVID-19 vaccine. Source: peripheral blood, taken 28 days after the second AZD1222 dose. The CDR3 here is CASRAGGIQETQYF. The DNA of the CDR3 is TGTGCCTCGCGAGCCGGGGGAATACAAGAGACCCAGTACTTC.